The 26 T cell receptor beta chains below were found in one sample sequenced in a study of T cells in Graves' hyperthyroidism and ophthalmopathy. TCR beta CDR3 regions were amplified from RNA transcripts. TCR CDR3 regions were first amplified by RT-PCR with HTBI primers. In TCRdb, the multiplex PCR reads were re-called with MiXCR into one record per CDR3 protein. The repertoire holds hundreds of thousands of distinct CDR3 sequences, with less than 25% as singletons. Sequencing was carried out using blood. The receptors here all came from a young man with Graves' ophthalmopathy.

A few counts support this clonotype. V usage is TRBV7-3 and J usage is TRBJ2-1; 9 nucleotides match TRBD2. J gave up 6 bases and V 5 bases, and 2 bases lay outside the gene matches. The length of the CDR3 is 13 residues. Germline V CDR1 and CDR2: SGHTA, FQGTGA. The chain's CDR3 is CASSPSGTNEQFF. For the CDR3, the DNA is TGTGCCAGCAGCCCTAGCGGGACCAATGAGCAGTTCTTC.

The chain links TRBV25-1 to TRBJ2-2, with a tentative D call TRBD2 (6 bases). CDR3 length: 17 amino acids. Germline V CDR1 and CDR2: MGHDK, SYGVNS. V lost 1 base and J 2 bases, leaving 14 bases between the germline ends. DNA for the CDR3: TGTGCCAGCAGTGAATCATGGGCGGGACCCAACACCGGGGAGCTGTTTTTT. This codes for CASSESWAGPNTGELFF.

In this sample, this clonotype turned up a few times. At one boundary the junction diverges from the germline segment, which might be a read error. This rearrangement joins TRBV20-1 to TRBJ1-1; D unresolved. CDR3 length: 12 amino acids. Per the germline V gene, CDR1 is DFQATT and CDR2 is SNEGSKA (reference sequence). The CDR3 region has the DNA TGCAGTGCTGCGGACGGACGGTTTGAATCTTTCTTT. Protein sequence: CSAADGRFESFF.

The V and J genes are TRBV11-2 and TRBJ2-5; either TRBD1 or TRBD2 may fit D (6 bases each). The ends were cut back, 8 bases at V and 5 bases at J, with 24 bases in the middle. This CDR3 has 16 residues. Germline V CDR1 and CDR2: SGHAT, FQNNGV. CDR3 DNA sequence: TGTGCCAGCTCACTGGACAGCAGGGACTGGGGGGAGACCCAGTACTTC. Residues: CASSLDSRDWGETQYF.

There are many counts of this clonotype. The chain has TRBV7-3 and TRBJ1-1; 9 bases agree with TRBD1. The CDR3 sequence is 13 residues long. V trimming: 5 bases; J trimming: 11 bases; junction bases outside the gene matches: 9. Germline CDR1 and CDR2: SGHTA and FQGTGA. The chain's CDR3 is CASSGPTGGEAFF. The DNA of the CDR3 is TGTGCCAGCAGCGGGCCTACAGGGGGCGAGGCTTTCTTT.

The V call is TRBV25-1, the J call TRBJ1-5; D unresolved. Germline values: CDR1 MGHDK, CDR2 SYGVNS. V lost 0 bases, J lost 4 bases, and 1 base lay in between. This CDR3 contains 12 residues. CDR3 sequence reads: CASSEYNQPQHF. DNA of the CDR3: TGTGCCAGCAGTGAATATAATCAGCCCCAGCATTTT.

At least ten counts were recorded for this clonotype. The genes are TRBV27 and TRBJ2-7, with 10 positions matching TRBD1. The CDR3 sequence is 15 residues long. The J segment lost 3 bases and the V segment lost 10 bases, leaving 12 bases of the junction unmatched. CDR1 and CDR2 (germline): MNHEY, SMNVEV (reference sequence). The CDR3 reads CATSPGGTGVYEQYF. The CDR3 DNA sequence: TGTGCCACCTCCCCGGGGGGGACAGGGGTCTACGAGCAGTACTTC.

The rearrangement joins TRBV5-6 to TRBJ2-7; the match to TRBD1 covers 7 bases. CDR1 is SGHDT, CDR2 YYEEEE, per germline. V trimming: 4 bases; J trimming: 1 base; junction bases outside the gene matches: 2. The CDR3 spans 13 residues. CDR3 DNA sequence: TGTGCCAGCAGCATACAGGGGTCCTACGAGCAGTACTTC. Protein product: CASSIQGSYEQYF.

The chain carries TRBV5-5 and TRBJ2-2; 7 bases are shared with TRBD2. CDR1 SGHKS and CDR2 YYEKEE come from the germline V gene (reference sequence). The V gene end was trimmed by 1 base and the J gene end by 1 base; junction bases not matched to a gene: 7. The CDR3 spans 17 residues. CDR3: CASSLRGGSWNTGELFF. CDR3 sequence (DNA): TGTGCCAGCAGCTTGCGGGGCGGGAGTTGGAACACCGGGGAGCTGTTTTTT.

There are many counts of this clonotype. The J gene is TRBJ2-3, the V gene TRBV28; D remains unclear. Germline assignment: CDR1 MDHEN and CDR2 SYDVKM. The CDR3 is made up of 16 amino acids. V gave up 9 bases and J gave up 0 bases, with 19 bases separating them. Written as DNA, the CDR3 is TGTGCCAGTAGAAAGGAAGGAAAGCCAAGCACAGATACGCAGTATTTT. Translation gives CASRKEGKPSTDTQYF.

This clonotype was observed at least ten times. The chain uses TRBV3-1 and TRBJ2-5; D gene ambiguous. Germline-derived CDR1 and CDR2 are LGHDT and YNNKEL (reference sequence). The CDR3 length is 15 residues. V lost 0 bases, J lost 2 bases, and 10 bases lay in between. The CDR3 nucleotides are TGTGCCAGCAGCCAAGATTTAGGGCTTCAAGAGACCCAGTACTTC. Encoded protein: CASSQDLGLQETQYF.

Comment on this clonotype: A junction end diverges from the germline sequence, so it may reflect a read error. V gene TRBV6-6 combines with J gene TRBJ1-2; TRBD1 matches at 12 bases. The CDR3 runs 18 residues. Germline assignment: CDR1 MNHNY and CDR2 SVGAGI (reference sequence). This CDR3 reads CASSYSGTGGAFGYGYAF. CDR3 DNA: TGTGCCAGCAGTTACTCCGGGACAGGGGGCGCGTTCGGGTATGGCTACGCCTTC.

This clonotype has a count of ten or more. The chain couples TRBV12-3 or TRBV12-4 to TRBJ2-7; 7 bases are shared with TRBD1. The CDR3 sequence is 13 residues long. V lost 0 bases and J lost 5; bases outside the gene matches: 1. The CDR3 here is CASSLATGHEQYF. CDR3 in DNA: TGTGCCAGCAGTTTAGCGACAGGGCACGAGCAGTACTTC.

The rearrangement links TRBV19 to TRBJ1-2, with D unresolved. The CDR3 is 15 amino acids. Between the trimmed V and J ends, which lost 6 bases and 2 bases, there was a span of 16 bases. The germline V gene encodes CDR1 LNHDA and CDR2 SQIVND (reference sequence). The CDR3 region has the DNA TGTGCCAGTAGGACATACGTAGAAAGCAACTATGGCTACACCTTC. Its protein is CASRTYVESNYGYTF.

The sample holds a few counts of this clonotype. V gene TRBV28 combines with J gene TRBJ1-1, with no clear D. This CDR3 has 15 residues. The V and J ends lost 3 bases and 3 bases respectively, with 14 bases between them. CDR1 and CDR2 from the germline V gene are MDHEN and SYDVKM. CDR3 in DNA: TGTGCCAGCAGTTTCCTCACAGTCACGGACACTGAAGCTTTCTTT. Amino acid sequence: CASSFLTVTDTEAFF.

This clonotype appeared a single time. This chain links TRBV7-9 with TRBJ1-3; weak D call: TRBD1 (5 bases). Trimming shortened V by 1 base and J by 1 base, and 17 bases separated the two germline ends. CDR3 length: 18 residues. Germline lookup yields CDR1 SEHNR and CDR2 FQNEAQ (reference sequence). CDR3 coding DNA: TGTGCCAGCAGCTTAGGTACCACAGGAGTCCGATCTGGAAACACCATATATTTT. Protein product: CASSLGTTGVRSGNTIYF.

The chain employs TRBV4-1 and TRBJ1-1; TRBD1 matches at 9 bases. The CDR3 is 15 amino acids. From germline, CDR1 is MGHRA and CDR2 YSYEKL. After removal of 2 bases from V and 4 bases from J, the junction contained 5 bases not matched to a gene. CDR3 residues: CASSQKPQGATEAFF. CDR3 nucleotide sequence: TGCGCCAGCAGCCAAAAACCACAGGGGGCCACTGAAGCTTTCTTT.

The rearrangement links TRBV6-1 to TRBJ2-7; D not resolved. Between the trimmed V and J ends, which lost 3 bases and 1 base, there was a span of 7 bases. Germline V gene sequence: CDR1 MNHNS, CDR2 SASEGT. This CDR3 is built from 13 residues. The CDR3 loop reads CASSEEHSYEQYF. CDR3 DNA: TGTGCCAGCAGTGAGGAACATTCCTACGAGCAGTACTTC.

V and J are TRBV7-9 and TRBJ2-2; 7 bases match TRBD1. J was trimmed by 1 base and V by 7 bases; bases with no gene match: 12. Germline CDR1 reads SEHNR; CDR2 reads FQNEAQ (reference sequence). The CDR3 loop spans 17 amino acids. The CDR3 DNA reads as TGTGCCAGCATCGTAGTCACAGGGGAAGTGAACACCGGGGAGCTGTTTTTT. It encodes CASIVVTGEVNTGELFF.

This clonotype has a handful of counts. The CDR3 sequence: CASKSLVRTSGYNEQFF. CDR3 in DNA: TGTGCCAGCAAAAGCTTGGTTAGGACTAGCGGGTACAATGAGCAGTTCTTC. The J gene is TRBJ2-1, the V gene TRBV5-6; 11 nucleotides agree with TRBD2. The CDR3 covers 17 residues. Unmatched junction bases numbered 12, after V lost 6 bases and J lost 4 bases. Germline-derived CDR1 and CDR2 are SGHDT and YYEEEE.

This clonotype has just a few counts. The V gene is TRBV24-1, the J gene TRBJ1-1; a possible D gene is TRBD1 (5 bases). This CDR3 is built from 15 residues. The ends were cut back, 8 bases at V and 5 bases at J, with 20 bases in the middle. Germline CDR1 reads KGHDR; CDR2 reads SFDVKD. The CDR3 reads CATTEGEGEGTEAFF. CDR3 sequence (DNA): TGTGCCACCACGGAGGGAGAGGGTGAGGGGACTGAAGCTTTCTTT.

This clonotype was seen a handful of times. The chain has TRBV27 and TRBJ2-2; D possibly uses TRBD1 or TRBD2 (6 bases each). The CDR3 runs to 16 residues. Trimming left V 2 bases short and J 4 bases short, with 14 bases between. CDR1 is MNHEY and CDR2 is SMNVEV in the germline V gene (reference sequence). The CDR3 DNA reads TGTGCCAGCAGTTTACGAGGAGGGGGTGGCACCGGGGAGCTGTTTTTT. Translating it yields CASSLRGGGGTGELFF.

This clonotype was counted a few times. V and J are TRBV6-4 and TRBJ2-2; possible D gene TRBD2, 6 bases. The V end lost 5 bases, the J end lost 3 bases, and 10 bases lay between the germline ends. This CDR3 has 14 residues. The V gene's germline CDR1 is MRHNA and CDR2 SNTAGT. The chain's CDR3 is CASSPGADTGELFF. The CDR3 DNA follows: TGTGCCAGCAGTCCGGGAGCGGACACCGGGGAGCTGTTTTTT.

The chain has TRBV5-8 and TRBJ2-7; 9 bases are a match to TRBD2. Germline CDR1 and CDR2: SGHTS and YDEGEE. The CDR3 runs 15 residues. V dropped 4 bases and J dropped 2; count of bases not matched to a gene: 7. The CDR3 DNA reads TGTGCCAGCAGCCGGGCTAGCGGGAAGACCTACGAGCAGTACTTC. It encodes CASSRASGKTYEQYF.

This clonotype has more than one count but fewer than ten. The J gene is TRBJ2-3, the V gene TRBV29-1; maybe TRBD1 (6 bases). Between the trimmed V and J ends, which lost 5 bases and 0 bases, there was a span of 12 bases. Looked up from germline, CDR1 is SQVTM and CDR2 is ANQGSEA. The CDR3 sequence is 14 residues long. CDR3 residues: CSVRDTRSTDTQYF. CDR3 sequence (DNA): TGCAGCGTTCGGGACACTCGAAGCACAGATACGCAGTATTTT.

This clonotype has ten or more counts. The chain combines TRBV30 with TRBJ2-1; tentative D call: TRBD1 (6 bases). CDR1 and CDR2 (germline): GTSNPN, SVGIG (reference sequence). The length of the CDR3 is 15 residues. Between the trimmed V and J ends, which lost 1 base and 0 bases, there was a span of 10 bases. DNA for the CDR3: TGTGCCTGGAGTGGGACAGTAGACTCCTACAATGAGCAGTTCTTC. Protein product: CAWSGTVDSYNEQFF.